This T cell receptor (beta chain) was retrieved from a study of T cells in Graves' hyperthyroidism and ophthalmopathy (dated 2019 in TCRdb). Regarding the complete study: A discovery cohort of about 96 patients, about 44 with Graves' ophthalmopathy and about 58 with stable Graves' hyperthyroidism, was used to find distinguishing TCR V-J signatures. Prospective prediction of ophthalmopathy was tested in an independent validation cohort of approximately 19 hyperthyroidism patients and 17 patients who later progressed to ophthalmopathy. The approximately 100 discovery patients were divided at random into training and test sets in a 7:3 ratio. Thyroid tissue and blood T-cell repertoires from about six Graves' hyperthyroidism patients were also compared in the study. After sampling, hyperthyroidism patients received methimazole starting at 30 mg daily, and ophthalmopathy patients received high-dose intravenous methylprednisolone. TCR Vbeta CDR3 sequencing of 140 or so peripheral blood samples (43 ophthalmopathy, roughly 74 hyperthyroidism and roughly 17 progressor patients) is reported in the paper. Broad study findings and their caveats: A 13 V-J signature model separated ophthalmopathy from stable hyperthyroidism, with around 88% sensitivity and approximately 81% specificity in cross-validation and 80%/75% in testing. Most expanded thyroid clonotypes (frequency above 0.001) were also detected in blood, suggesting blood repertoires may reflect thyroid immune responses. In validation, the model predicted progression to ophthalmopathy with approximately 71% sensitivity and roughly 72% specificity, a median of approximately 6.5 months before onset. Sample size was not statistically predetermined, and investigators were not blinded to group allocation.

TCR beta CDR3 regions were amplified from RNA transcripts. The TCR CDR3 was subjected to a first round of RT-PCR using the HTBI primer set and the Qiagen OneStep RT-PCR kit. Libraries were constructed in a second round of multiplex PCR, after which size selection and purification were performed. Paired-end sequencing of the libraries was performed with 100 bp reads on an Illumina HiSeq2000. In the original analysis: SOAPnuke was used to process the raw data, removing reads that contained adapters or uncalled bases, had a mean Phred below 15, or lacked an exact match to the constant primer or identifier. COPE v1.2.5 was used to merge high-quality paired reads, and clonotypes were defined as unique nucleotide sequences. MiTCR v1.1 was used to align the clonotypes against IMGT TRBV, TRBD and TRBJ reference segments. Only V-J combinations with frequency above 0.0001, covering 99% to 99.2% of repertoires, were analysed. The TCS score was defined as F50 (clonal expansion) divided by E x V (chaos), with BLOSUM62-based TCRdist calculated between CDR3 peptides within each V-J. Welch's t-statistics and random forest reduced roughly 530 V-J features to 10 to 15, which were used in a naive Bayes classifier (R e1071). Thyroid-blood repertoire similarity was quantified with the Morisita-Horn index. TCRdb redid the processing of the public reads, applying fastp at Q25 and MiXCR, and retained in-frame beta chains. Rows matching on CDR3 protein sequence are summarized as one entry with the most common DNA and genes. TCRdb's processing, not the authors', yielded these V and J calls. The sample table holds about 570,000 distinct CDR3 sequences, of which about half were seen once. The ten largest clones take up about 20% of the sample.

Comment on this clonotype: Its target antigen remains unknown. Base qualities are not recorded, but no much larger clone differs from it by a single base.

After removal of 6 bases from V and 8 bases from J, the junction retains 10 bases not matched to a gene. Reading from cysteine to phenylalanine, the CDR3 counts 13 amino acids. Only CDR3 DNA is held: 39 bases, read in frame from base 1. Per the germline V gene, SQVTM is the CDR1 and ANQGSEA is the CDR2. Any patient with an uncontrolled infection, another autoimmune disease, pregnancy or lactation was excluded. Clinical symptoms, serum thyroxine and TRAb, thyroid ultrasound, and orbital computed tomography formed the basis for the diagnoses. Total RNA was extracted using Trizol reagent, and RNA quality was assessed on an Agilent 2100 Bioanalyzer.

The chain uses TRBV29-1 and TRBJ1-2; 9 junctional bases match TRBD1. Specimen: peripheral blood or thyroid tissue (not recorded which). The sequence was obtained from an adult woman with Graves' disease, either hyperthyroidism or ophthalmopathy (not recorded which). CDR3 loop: CSVADRGAWGYTF. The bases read TGCAGCGTCGCGGACAGGGGCGCCTGGGGCTACACCTTC.